This TCR beta chain emerged from a study of shared clonotypes between healthy human individuals. CD45RO-negative, CCR7-selected cells formed the naive CD8 fraction, which excluded terminally differentiated effector memory CD45RA+ cells. Study-level points and caveats: Rarefaction showed that sequencing of sorted subsets was incomplete (despite large depth).

About this clone itself: No antigen is known for it.

The CDR3 has 15 residues. Germline CDR1 and CDR2: SEHNR and FQNEAQ (reference sequence). V lost 10 bases to trimming and J lost 5 bases, with 24 bases between them. The run depth of the assay was deep. This table comes from immunoSEQ multiplex PCR, and its TCRdb copy is limited to in-frame clones, with some not included. The table includes some 2.1 million clones, around 95% detected once. Sample: naive CD8+ T cells from PBMCs. The J gene is TRBJ2-7, the V gene TRBV7-9; D perhaps matches TRBD1 (6 bases). This receptor was taken from a man younger than 30 in good health. Some clones in this sample may be carry-over from other donors' samples. The CDR3 loop is CAILTPLQGGDEQYF. CDR3 bases: TGTGCCATTTTAACGCCCCTACAGGGCGGCGACGAGCAGTACTTC.